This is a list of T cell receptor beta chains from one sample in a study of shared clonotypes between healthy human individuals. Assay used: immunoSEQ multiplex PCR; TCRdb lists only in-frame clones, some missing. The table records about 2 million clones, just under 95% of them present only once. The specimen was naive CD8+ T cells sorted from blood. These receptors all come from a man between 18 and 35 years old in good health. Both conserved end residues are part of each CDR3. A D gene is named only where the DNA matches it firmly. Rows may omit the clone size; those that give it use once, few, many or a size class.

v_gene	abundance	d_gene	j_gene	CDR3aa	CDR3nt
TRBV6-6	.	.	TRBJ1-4	CASTSAVANEKLFF	TGTGCCAGCACCTCGGCGGTAGCTAATGAAAAACTGTTTTTT
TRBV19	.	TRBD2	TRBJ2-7	CASSWLAGANEQYF	TGTGCCAGTTCGTGGCTAGCGGGAGCCAACGAGCAGTACTTC
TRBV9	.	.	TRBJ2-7	CASSHDHNPTYEQYF	TGTGCCAGCAGTCATGATCATAATCCTACCTACGAGCAGTACTTC
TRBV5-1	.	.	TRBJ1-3	CASSADISSGNTIYF	TGCGCCAGCAGCGCGGACATCAGCTCTGGAAACACCATATATTTT
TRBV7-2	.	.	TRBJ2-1	CASSPGSYNEQFF	TGTGCCAGCAGCCCCGGATCATACAATGAGCAGTTCTTC
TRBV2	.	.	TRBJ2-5	CASSDREGYQETQYF	TGTGCCAGCAGTGATCGTGAGGGGTACCAAGAGACCCAGTACTTC
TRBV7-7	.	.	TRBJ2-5	CASSPGTDPRLTQYF	TGTGCTAGCAGCCCGGGGACGGACCCCAGGTTGACCCAGTACTTC
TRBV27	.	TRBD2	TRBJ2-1	CASSWEGTYNEQFF	TGTGCCAGCAGTTGGGAGGGAACCTACAATGAGCAGTTCTTC
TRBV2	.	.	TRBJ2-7	CASSELPYQGGISYEQYF	TGTGCCAGCAGTGAATTACCCTATCAGGGGGGAATCTCCTACGAGCAGTACTTC
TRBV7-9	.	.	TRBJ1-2	CASSLEGSGRVNYGYTF	TGTGCCAGCAGCTTAGAGGGTTCAGGGAGAGTTAACTATGGCTACACCTTC
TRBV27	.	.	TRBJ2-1	CASSGGVYNEQFF	TGTGCCAGCAGCGGGGGAGTTTACAATGAGCAGTTCTTC
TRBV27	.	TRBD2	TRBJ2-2	CASTVAGGGNTGELFF	TGTGCCAGCACAGTAGCGGGCGGGGGAAACACCGGGGAGCTGTTTTTT
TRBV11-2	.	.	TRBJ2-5	CASSTPGSARETQYF	TGTGCCAGCAGCACGCCAGGGTCCGCGAGGGAGACCCAGTACTTC
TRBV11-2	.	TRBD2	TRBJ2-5	CASSFSTGLAGTETQYF	TGTGCCAGCAGCTTCTCCACGGGACTAGCGGGAACAGAGACCCAGTACTTC
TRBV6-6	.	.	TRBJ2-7	CASSPTVYEQYF	TGTGCCAGCAGCCCGACAGTTTACGAGCAGTACTTC
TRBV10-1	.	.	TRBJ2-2	CASSESGGELFF	TGCGCCAGCAGTGAGTCTGGCGGGGAGCTGTTTTTT
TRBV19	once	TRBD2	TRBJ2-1	CASTLAGYRNEQFF	TGTGCCAGTACCCTAGCGGGCTACAGGAATGAGCAGTTCTTC
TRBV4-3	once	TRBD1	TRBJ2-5	CASSQDWQGAGETQYF	TGCGCCAGCAGCCAAGATTGGCAGGGGGCAGGGGAGACCCAGTACTTC
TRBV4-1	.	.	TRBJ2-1	CASSQVAGTSSYNEQFF	TGCGCCAGCAGCCAAGTGGCGGGCACTAGCTCCTACAATGAGCAGTTCTTC
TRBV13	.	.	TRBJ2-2	CASSLESTGELFF	TGTGCCAGCAGCTTAGAGTCGACCGGGGAGCTGTTTTTT
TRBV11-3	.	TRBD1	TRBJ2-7	CASSSGTGISEQYF	TGTGCCAGCAGCTCGGGGACAGGGATCTCCGAGCAGTACTTC
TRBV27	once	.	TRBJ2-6	CASIPGLPSSGANVLTF	TGTGCCAGCATTCCAGGACTACCGAGCTCTGGGGCCAACGTCCTGACTTTC
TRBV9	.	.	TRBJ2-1	CASSVGQGTAYNEQFF	TGTGCCAGCAGCGTTGGTCAGGGGACCGCCTACAATGAGCAGTTCTTC
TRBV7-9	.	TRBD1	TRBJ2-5	CASSQGQPQETQYF	TGTGCCAGCAGCCAGGGACAGCCACAAGAGACCCAGTACTTC
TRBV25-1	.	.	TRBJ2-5	CASSDFLGTAWGAQYF	TGTGCCAGCAGTGATTTTTTAGGGACCGCTTGGGGGGCCCAGTACTTC
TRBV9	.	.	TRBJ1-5	CASSAGALQQPQHF	TGTGCCAGCAGCGCCGGGGCTCTCCAGCAGCCCCAGCATTTT
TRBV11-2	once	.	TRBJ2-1	CASSLEGAYNEQFF	TGTGCCAGCAGCTTGGAGGGGGCCTACAATGAGCAGTTCTTC
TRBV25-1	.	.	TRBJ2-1	CASSEYQGPEGIYNEQFF	TGTGCCAGCAGTGAATACCAGGGACCAGAAGGGATTTACAATGAGCAGTTCTTC
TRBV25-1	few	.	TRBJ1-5	CASSETAWGNQPQHF	TGTGCCAGCAGTGAAACAGCCTGGGGCAATCAGCCCCAGCATTTT
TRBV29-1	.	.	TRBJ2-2	CSGCDRYTGELFF	TGCAGCGGGTGTGACAGATACACCGGGGAGCTGTTTTTT
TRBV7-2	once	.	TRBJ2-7	CASSFDYYNYEQYF	TGTGCCAGCAGCTTCGACTACTACAACTACGAGCAGTACTTC
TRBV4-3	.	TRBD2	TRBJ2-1	CASSQEWREGHEQFF	TGCGCCAGCAGCCAAGAATGGCGGGAGGGACATGAGCAGTTCTTC
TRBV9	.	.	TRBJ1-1	CASSLGLLDTEAFF	TGTGCCAGCAGCCTGGGTCTTCTGGACACTGAAGCTTTCTTT
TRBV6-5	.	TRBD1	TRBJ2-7	CASSLDRSSYEQYF	TGTGCCAGCAGCCTGGACAGGAGCTCCTACGAGCAGTACTTC
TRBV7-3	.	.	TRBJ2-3	CASSLVGDTDTQYF	TGTGCCAGCAGCTTAGTCGGGGACACAGATACGCAGTATTTT
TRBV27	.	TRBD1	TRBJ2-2	CASSLMGQANTGELFF	TGTGCCAGCAGTTTAATGGGACAGGCGAACACCGGGGAGCTGTTTTTT
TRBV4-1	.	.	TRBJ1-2	CASSQVPGNYGYTF	TGCGCCAGCAGCCAAGTTCCGGGTAACTATGGCTACACCTTC
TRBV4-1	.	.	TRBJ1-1	CASSQDLGLNTEAFF	TGCGCCAGCAGCCAAGACCTGGGGTTGAACACTGAAGCTTTCTTT
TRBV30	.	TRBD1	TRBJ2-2	CAWSEPGQGFAGELFF	TGTGCCTGGAGTGAACCGGGACAGGGATTCGCCGGGGAGCTGTTTTTT
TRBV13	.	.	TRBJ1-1	CASSAGTTTEAFF	TGTGCCAGCAGCGCCGGGACCACCACTGAAGCTTTCTTT
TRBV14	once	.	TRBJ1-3	CASSQGRGVPGNTIYF	TGTGCCAGCAGCCAAGGCCGAGGAGTCCCTGGAAACACCATATATTTT
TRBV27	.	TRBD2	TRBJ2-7	CASSPSGGPYSYEQYF	TGTGCCAGCAGTCCTAGCGGGGGCCCCTACTCCTACGAGCAGTACTTC
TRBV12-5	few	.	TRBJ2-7	CASGLVLDSKTYEQYF	TGTGCTAGTGGTTTGGTACTGGACAGCAAAACCTACGAGCAGTACTTC
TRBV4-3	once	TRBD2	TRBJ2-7	CASSQDRGAGLSYEQYF	TGCGCCAGCAGCCAAGATAGGGGAGCGGGACTCTCCTACGAGCAGTACTTC
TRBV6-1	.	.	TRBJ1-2	CASTPWGAGYGYTF	TGTGCCAGCACCCCGTGGGGGGCGGGGTATGGCTACACCTTC
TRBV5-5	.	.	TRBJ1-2	CASSLVDSGYTF	TGTGCCAGCAGCTTGGTAGACAGTGGCTACACCTTC
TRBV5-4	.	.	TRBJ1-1	CASSFLGGNTEAFF	TGTGCCAGCAGCTTCTTAGGGGGGAACACTGAAGCTTTCTTT
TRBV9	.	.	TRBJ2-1	CASSVEASGNEQFF	TGTGCCAGCAGCGTAGAGGCTAGTGGCAATGAGCAGTTCTTC
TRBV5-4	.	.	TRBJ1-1	CASSLMGSTEAFF	TGTGCCAGCAGCTTGATGGGAAGCACTGAAGCTTTCTTT
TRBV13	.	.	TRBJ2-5	CASSLRLDQETQYF	TGTGCCAGCTCCTTACGGCTGGACCAAGAGACCCAGTACTTC
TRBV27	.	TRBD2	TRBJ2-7	CASSIGTSIDEQYF	TGTGCCAGCAGTATCGGGACTAGCATCGACGAGCAGTACTTC
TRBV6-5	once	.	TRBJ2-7	CASSYSRGDQTPEQYF	TGTGCCAGCAGTTACTCGCGAGGGGACCAGACCCCTGAGCAGTACTTC